This TCR beta chain appears in the sequencing data of a study of shared clonotypes between healthy human individuals. Study context: A donor's plate count was three for CD4 naive and three for CD4 memory; CD8 naive had two and CD8 memory one. The study's findings and limits: Rarefaction curves obtained for sorted subsets showed sequencing incomplete despite large depth.

This clone has a single count. No antigen is known for it. Sequenced by immunoSEQ multiplex PCR; TCRdb stores in-frame clones only, minus some. The sample consists of approximately 1.9 million clones, 93% of them appearing once. The CDR3 length is 15 residues. CDR1 is SGHTA, CDR2 FQGTGA, per germline. V was cut by 3 bases and J by 8 bases, with 19 bases left in between. Naive CD8 cells lacked CD45RO and underwent positive selection for CCR7, leaving out terminally differentiated effector memory CD45RA+ cells. The rearrangement uses TRBV7-3 and TRBJ1-2; D is unresolved. The receptor's source is a man in his late teens or twenties in good health. Some clones in this sample may be carry-over from other donors' samples. Sequenced material: naive CD8+ T cells from PBMCs. The CDR3: CASSFLGADREGYTF. CDR3 sequence (DNA): TGTGCCAGCAGCTTTCTCGGAGCGGACCGGGAGGGCTACACCTTC. Full variable domain (missing parts from reference TRBV7-3 and TRBJ1-2): GAGVSQTPSNKVTEKGKYVELRCDPISGHTALYWYRQSLGQGPEFLIYFQGTGAADDSGLPNDRFFAVRPEGSVSTLKIQRTERGDSAVYLCASSFLGADREGYTFGSGTRLTVV.